This T cell receptor beta chain was sequenced during a study of blood T cells in healthy people across ages. The use of a sample-barcoded 5' primer and a J-beta primer mix characterized a second PCR of about 7 to 12 cycles. Each CDR3 protein gets one entry after TCRdb re-called the 5' RACE reads with MiXCR. The sample records more than 650,000 distinct CDR3 sequences, roughly 50% being singletons. The J segment lost 13 bases and the V segment lost 3 bases, leaving 3 bases of the junction unmatched. This CDR3 is 11 amino acids long. The clonotype originates from a man older than 75 in good health. Sequenced input: blood. The V and J genes are TRBV12-3 or TRBV12-4 and TRBJ2-4; 7 positions agree with TRBD1. CDR3 in DNA: TGTGCCAGCAGTTTCCCAGGGGGACAGTACTTC. It yields the protein CASSFPGGQYF.